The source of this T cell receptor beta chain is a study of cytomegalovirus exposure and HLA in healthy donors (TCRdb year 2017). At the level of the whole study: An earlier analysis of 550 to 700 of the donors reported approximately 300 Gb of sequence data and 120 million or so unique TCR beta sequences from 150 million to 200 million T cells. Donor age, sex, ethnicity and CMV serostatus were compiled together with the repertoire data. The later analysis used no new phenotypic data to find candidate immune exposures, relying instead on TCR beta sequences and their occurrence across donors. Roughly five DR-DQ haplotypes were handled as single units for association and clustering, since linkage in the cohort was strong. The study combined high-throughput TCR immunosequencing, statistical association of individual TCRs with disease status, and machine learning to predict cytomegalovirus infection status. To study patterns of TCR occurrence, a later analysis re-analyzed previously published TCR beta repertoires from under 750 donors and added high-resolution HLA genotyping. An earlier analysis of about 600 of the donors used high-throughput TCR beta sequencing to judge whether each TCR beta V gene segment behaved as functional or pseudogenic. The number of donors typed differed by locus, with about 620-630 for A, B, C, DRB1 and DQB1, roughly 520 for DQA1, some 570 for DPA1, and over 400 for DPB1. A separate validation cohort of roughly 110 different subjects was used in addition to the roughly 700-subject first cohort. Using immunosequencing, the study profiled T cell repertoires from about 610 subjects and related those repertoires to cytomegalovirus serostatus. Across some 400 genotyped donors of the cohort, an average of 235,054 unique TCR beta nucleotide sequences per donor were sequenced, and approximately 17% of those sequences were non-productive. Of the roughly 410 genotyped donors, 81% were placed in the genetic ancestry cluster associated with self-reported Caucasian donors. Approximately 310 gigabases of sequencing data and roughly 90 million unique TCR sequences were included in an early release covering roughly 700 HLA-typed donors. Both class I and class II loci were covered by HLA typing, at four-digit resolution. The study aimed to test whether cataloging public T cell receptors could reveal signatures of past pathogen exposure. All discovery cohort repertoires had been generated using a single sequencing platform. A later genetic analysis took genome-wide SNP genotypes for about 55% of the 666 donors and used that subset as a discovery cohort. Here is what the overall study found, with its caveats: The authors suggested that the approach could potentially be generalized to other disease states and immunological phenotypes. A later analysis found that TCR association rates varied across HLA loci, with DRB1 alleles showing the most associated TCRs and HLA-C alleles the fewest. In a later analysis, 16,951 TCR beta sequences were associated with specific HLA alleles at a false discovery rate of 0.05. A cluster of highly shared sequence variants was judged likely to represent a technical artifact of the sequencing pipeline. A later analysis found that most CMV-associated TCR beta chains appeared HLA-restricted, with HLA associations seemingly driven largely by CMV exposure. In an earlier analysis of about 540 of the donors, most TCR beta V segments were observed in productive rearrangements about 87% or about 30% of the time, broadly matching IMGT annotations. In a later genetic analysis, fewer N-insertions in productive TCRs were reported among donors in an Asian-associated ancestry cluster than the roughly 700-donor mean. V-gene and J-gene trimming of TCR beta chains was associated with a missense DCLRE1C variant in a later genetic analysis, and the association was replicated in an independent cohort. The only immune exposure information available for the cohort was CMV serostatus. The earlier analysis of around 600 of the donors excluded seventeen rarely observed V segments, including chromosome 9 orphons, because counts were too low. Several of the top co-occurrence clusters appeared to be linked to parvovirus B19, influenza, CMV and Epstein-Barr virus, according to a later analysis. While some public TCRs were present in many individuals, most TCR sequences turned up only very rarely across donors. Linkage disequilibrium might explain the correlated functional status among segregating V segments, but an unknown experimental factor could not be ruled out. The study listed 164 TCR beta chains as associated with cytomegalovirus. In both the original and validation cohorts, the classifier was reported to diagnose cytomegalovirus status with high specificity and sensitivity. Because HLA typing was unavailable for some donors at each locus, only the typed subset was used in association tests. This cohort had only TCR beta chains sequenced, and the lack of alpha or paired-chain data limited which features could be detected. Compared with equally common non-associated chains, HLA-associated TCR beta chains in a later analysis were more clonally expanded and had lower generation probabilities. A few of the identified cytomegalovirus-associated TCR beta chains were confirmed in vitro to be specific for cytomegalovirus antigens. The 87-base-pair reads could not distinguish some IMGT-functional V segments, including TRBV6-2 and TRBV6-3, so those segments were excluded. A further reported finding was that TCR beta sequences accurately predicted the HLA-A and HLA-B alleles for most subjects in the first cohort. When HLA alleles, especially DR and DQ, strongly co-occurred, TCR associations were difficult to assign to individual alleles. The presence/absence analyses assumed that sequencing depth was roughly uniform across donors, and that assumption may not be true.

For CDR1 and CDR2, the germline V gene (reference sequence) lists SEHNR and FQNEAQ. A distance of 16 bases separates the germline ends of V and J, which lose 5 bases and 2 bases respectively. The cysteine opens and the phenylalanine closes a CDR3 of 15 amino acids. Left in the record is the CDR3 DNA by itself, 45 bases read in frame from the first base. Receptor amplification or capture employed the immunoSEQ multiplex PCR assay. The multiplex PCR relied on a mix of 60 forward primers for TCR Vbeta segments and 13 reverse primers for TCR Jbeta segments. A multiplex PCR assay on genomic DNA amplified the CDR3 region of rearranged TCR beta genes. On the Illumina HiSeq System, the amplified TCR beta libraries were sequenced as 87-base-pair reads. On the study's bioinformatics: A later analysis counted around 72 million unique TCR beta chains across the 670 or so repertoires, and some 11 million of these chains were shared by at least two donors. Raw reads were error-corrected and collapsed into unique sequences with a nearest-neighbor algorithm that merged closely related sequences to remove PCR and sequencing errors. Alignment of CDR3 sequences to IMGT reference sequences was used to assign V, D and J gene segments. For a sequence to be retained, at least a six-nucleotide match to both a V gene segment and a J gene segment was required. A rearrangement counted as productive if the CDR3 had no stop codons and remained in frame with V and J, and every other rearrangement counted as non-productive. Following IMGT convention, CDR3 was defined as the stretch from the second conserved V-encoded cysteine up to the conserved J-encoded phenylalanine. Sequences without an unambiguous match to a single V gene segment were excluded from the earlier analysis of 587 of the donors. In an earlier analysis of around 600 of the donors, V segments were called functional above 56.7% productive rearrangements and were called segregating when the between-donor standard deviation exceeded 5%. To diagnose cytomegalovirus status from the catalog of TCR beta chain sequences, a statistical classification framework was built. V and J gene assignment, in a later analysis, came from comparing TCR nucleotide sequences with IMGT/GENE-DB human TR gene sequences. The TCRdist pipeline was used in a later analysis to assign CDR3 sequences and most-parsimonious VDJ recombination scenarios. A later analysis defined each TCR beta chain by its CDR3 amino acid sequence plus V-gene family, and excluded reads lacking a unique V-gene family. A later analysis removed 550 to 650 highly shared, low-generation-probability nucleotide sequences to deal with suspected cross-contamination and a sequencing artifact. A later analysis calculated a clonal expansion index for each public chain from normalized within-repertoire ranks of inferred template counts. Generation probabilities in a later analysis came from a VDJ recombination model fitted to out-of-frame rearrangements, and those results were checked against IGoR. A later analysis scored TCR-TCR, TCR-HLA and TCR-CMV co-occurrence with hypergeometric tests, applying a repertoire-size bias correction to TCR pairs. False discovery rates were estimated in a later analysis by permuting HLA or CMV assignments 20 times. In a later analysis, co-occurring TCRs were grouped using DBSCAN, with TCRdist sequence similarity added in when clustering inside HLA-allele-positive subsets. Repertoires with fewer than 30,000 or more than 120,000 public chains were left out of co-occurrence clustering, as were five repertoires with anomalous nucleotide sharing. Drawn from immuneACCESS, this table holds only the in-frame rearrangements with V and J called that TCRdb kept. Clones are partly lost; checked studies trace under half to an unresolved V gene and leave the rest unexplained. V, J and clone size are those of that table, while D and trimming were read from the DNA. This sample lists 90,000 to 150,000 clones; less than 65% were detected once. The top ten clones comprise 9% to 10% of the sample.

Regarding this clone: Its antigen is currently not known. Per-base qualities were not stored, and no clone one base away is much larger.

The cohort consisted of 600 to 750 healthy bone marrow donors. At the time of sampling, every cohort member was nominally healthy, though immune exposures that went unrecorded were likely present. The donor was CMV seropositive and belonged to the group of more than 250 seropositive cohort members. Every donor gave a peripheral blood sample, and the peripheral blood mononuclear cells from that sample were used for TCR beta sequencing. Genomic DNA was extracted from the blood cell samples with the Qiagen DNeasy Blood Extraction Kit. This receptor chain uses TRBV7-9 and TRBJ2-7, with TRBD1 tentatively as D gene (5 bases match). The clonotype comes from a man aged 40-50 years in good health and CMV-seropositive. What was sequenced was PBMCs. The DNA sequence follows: TGTGCCAGCAGCCACGAACGGATCAGGGCCTACGAGCAGTACTTC. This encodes CASSHERIRAYEQYF.